The entry that follows covers one T cell receptor beta chain sequence. Profiled with immunoSEQ multiplex PCR; TCRdb holds only in-frame clones, not every one. The repertoire holds some 89,000 clones, with around 90% as singletons. The sample is drawn from a study of T cell responses to AZD1222 COVID-19 vaccine. This CDR3 comprises 16 residues. Germline V gene sequence: CDR1 SGDLS, CDR2 YYNGEE. V lost 3 bases and J lost 2, with 15 bases in between. The source of this sequence is an adult in good health. The chain employs TRBV9 and TRBJ1-3; D gene unclear. The starting material was peripheral blood, obtained on day 0 of AZD1222 vaccination. The CDR3 spells CASSARDGQAGNTIYF. In DNA form, the CDR3 reads TGTGCCAGCAGCGCCCGAGATGGCCAAGCTGGAAACACCATATATTTT.